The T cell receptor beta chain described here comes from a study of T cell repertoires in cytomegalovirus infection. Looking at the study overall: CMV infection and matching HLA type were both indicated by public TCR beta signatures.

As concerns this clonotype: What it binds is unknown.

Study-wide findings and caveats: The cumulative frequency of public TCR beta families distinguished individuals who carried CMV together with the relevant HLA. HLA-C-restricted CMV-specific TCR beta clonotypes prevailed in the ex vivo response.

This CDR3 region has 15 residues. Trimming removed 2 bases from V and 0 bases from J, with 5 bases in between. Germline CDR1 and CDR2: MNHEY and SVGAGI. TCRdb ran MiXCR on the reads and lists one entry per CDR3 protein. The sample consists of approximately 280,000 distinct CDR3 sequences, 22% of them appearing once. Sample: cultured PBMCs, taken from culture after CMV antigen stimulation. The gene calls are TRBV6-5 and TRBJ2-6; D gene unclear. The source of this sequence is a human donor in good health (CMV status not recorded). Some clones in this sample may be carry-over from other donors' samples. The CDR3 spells CASSYDSSGANVLTF. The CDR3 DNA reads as TGTGCCAGCAGTTACGACTCCTCTGGGGCCAACGTCCTGACTTTC.